The clone carrying this T cell receptor (beta chain) was seen just once. CDR1 is SGHTA, CDR2 FQGNSA, per germline. There are 14 residues in the CDR3. Trimming stripped 2 bases from V and 8 bases from J, with 15 bases between. The sample is drawn from a study of blood T cell repertoires in COVID-19. For the study at large: The study drew acute and convalescent COVID-19 samples from the United States, Italy and Spain. T cells, B-cell-depleted T cells, or PBMCs provided the cDNA or gDNA that served as material.

The repertoire was sequenced with immunoSEQ multiplex PCR; TCRdb's copy has only in-frame clones and lacks some. The table has about 120,000 clones, less than 90% seen once. What was sequenced was peripheral blood. This TCR was recovered from a man younger than 40 with acute or convalescent COVID-19. The chain employs TRBV7-2 and TRBJ1-2; D is uncertain. The CDR3 loop reads CASSLRIEGRGYTF. The CDR3 region has the DNA TGTGCCAGCAGCTTACGGATTGAAGGGAGGGGCTACACCTTC.